These 15 T cell receptor beta chains originate from one sample sequenced in a study of cytomegalovirus exposure and HLA in healthy donors (dated 2017 in TCRdb). Library creation used the immunoSEQ multiplex PCR assay. For the multiplex PCR, a mixture combining 60 forward primers for TCR Vbeta segments and 13 reverse primers for TCR Jbeta segments was used. TCRdb mirrors the immuneACCESS table, restricted to in-frame sequences. Some clones are absent from its copies; in checked studies, under half trace to an unresolved V gene, and the reason for the others is unknown. The sample includes 170,000 or so clones, with around 82% observed a single time. The ten largest clones represent 0.38% of the sample. The material sequenced was PBMCs. The receptors were sampled from a boy between 2 and 10 years old in good health and CMV-seronegative.

This clone was counted only a few times. The chain combines TRBV27 with TRBJ2-7; TRBD2 agrees at 11 bases. The germline V gene has CDR1 MNHEY and CDR2 SMNVEV (reference sequence). V was clipped by 6 bases and J by 3 bases; unmatched bases: 7. There are 15 residues in the CDR3. The CDR3 sequence is CASRATSGTGYEQYF. CDR3 coding DNA: TGTGCCAGCAGGGCGACTAGCGGGACAGGCTACGAGCAGTACTTC.

V gene TRBV27 combines with J gene TRBJ2-7; TRBD2 aligns across 10 bases. The CDR3 totals 15 residues. The V gene's germline CDR1 is MNHEY and CDR2 SMNVEV (reference sequence). Trimming took 5 bases from V and 0 from J; bases not matched to a gene: 4. CDR3 residues: CASSRAGGYSYEQYF. The DNA of the CDR3 is TGTGCCAGCAGTCGAGCGGGAGGGTACTCCTACGAGCAGTACTTC.

This chain joins TRBV30 and TRBJ1-2; possibly TRBD1 for D (6 bases). V was pared by 2 bases and J by 4 bases, with 8 bases between. The CDR3 loop spans 12 amino acids. The V gene's germline CDR1 is GTSNPN and CDR2 SVGIG (reference sequence). The CDR3 DNA reads TGTGCCTGGAGTACAGGGAGCTATGGCTACACCTTC. Translated: CAWSTGSYGYTF. Using reference TRBV30 and TRBJ1-2 for the parts outside the CDR3, the full variable domain is SQTIHQWPATLVQPVGSPLSLECTVEGTSNPNLYWYRQAAGRGLQLLFYSVGIGQISSEVPQNLSASRPQDRQFILSSKKLLLSDSGFYLCAWSTGSYGYTFGSGTRLTVV.

CDR3 coding DNA: TGTGCCAGCAGCAATTTAGCGGGAACAGAGACCCAGTACTTC. Amino acid sequence: CASSNLAGTETQYF. The chain has TRBV5-4 and TRBJ2-5, with TRBD2 identical over 8 bases. V shed 4 bases, J shed 4 bases, and the junction held 6 bases outside the gene matches. This CDR3 contains 14 residues. Germline CDR1 SGHNT, CDR2 YYREEE (reference sequence).

V is TRBV7-9 and J is TRBJ1-1, with a weak D call TRBD1 (5 bases). Looked up from germline, CDR1 is SEHNR and CDR2 is FQNEAQ (reference sequence). Trimming took off 3 bases at V and 5 bases at J, with 10 bases between the two ends. The length of the CDR3 is 13 residues. CDR3 nucleotides: TGTGCCAGCAGCTTCAGTTCAGGGACTGAAGCTTTCTTT. This gives the protein CASSFSSGTEAFF.

J is TRBJ2-5 and V is TRBV7-9; TRBD1 is a possible D gene (5 bases). The CDR3 consists of 15 residues. Trimming cost V 2 bases and J 5 bases, with 15 bases left between them. The germline gives CDR1 SEHNR, CDR2 FQNEAQ (reference sequence). CDR3 nucleotides: TGTGCCAGCAGCTTAAGGAACACAGGTGGGGAGACCCAGTACTTC. Translation gives CASSLRNTGGETQYF.

This clone was detected once. V is TRBV19 and J is TRBJ1-1; D may be TRBD1 (6 bases). The CDR3 length is 13 residues. Germline V CDR1 and CDR2: LNHDA, SQIVND (reference sequence). The ends were cut back, 5 bases at V and 5 bases at J, with 12 bases in the middle. DNA for the CDR3: TGTGCCAGTAGTGGCGCCCAGGGGACTGAAGCTTTCTTT. It translates to CASSGAQGTEAFF.

The chain joins TRBV7-6 to TRBJ2-7; D not certain. Trimming shortened V by 1 base and J by 3 bases, and 16 bases separated the two germline ends. CDR3 length: 16 amino acids. The germline V gene has CDR1 SGHVS and CDR2 FNYEAQ. The CDR3 sequence is CASSLGMPLPFYEQYF. The CDR3 nucleotides are TGTGCCAGCAGCTTAGGCATGCCCCTACCTTTCTACGAGCAGTACTTC. Full variable domain (outside the CDR3, taken from reference TRBV7-6 and TRBJ2-7): GAGVSQSPRYKVTKRGQDVALRCDPISGHVSLYWYRQALGQGPEFLTYFNYEAQQDKSGLPNDRFSAERPEGSISTLTIQRTEQRDSAMYRCASSLGMPLPFYEQYFGPGTRLTVT.

This chain uses TRBV6-5 with TRBJ2-1; 9 positions agree with TRBD1. The CDR3 has 15 amino acids. The germline gives CDR1 MNHEY, CDR2 SVGAGI. V lost 6 bases, J lost 14 bases, and 17 bases stayed unmatched. CDR3 sequence (DNA): TGTGCCAGCAGGCAAACCTGGACAGGGGCGGGCTCTAAGTTCTTC. Its translation is CASRQTWTGAGSKFF.

The chain carries TRBV19 and TRBJ1-2; 10 nucleotides line up with TRBD1. Germline CDR1 LNHDA, CDR2 SQIVND (reference sequence). CDR3 size: 14 residues. With 6 bases clipped from V and 8 bases from J, the junction kept 9 bases outside the gene matches. CDR3 amino acids: CASSVRDRGGGYTF. CDR3 DNA: TGTGCCAGTAGCGTCCGGGACAGGGGAGGAGGCTACACCTTC.

For the CDR3, the DNA is TGTGCCAGCAGTGATCGGGAGACAAGCACAGATACGCAGTATTTT. The encoded protein is CASSDRETSTDTQYF. This chain connects TRBV6-4 to TRBJ2-3; a weak D match, TRBD2 (6 bases). The V gene lost 3 bases and the J gene lost 0 bases, with 10 bases spanning the gap. Germline CDR1 reads MRHNA; CDR2 reads SNTAGT. This CDR3 spans 15 amino acids.

The sample holds one count of this clone. The chain combines TRBV27 with TRBJ2-7; D might be TRBD1 (6 bases). The CDR3 covers 14 residues. Germline V lookup: CDR1 MNHEY, CDR2 SMNVEV (reference sequence). Trimming removed 3 bases at V and 1 base at J, with 10 bases between. In DNA, the CDR3 is TGTGCCAGCAGTTTCTTTCAGGGGTCCTACGAGCAGTACTTC. It codes for CASSFFQGSYEQYF.

This rearrangement joins TRBV2 to TRBJ1-1; tentatively, D is TRBD1 (5 bases). V dropped 3 bases and J dropped 5 bases, with 10 bases sitting between them. In germline, CDR1 is SNHLY, CDR2 FYNNEI. This CDR3 has 13 amino acids. CDR3 nucleotides: TGTGCCAGCAGTGACGGGGGAGGAACTGAAGCTTTCTTT. Its protein product is CASSDGGGTEAFF.

J is TRBJ1-1 and V is TRBV4-1; D unclear. CDR1 MGHRA and CDR2 YSYEKL come from the germline V gene. The V gene lost 0 bases and the J gene lost 7 bases, with 9 bases spanning the gap. This CDR3 is 13 amino acids long. CDR3 DNA sequence: TGCGCCAGCAGCCAAGACTGGGAGGGTGAAGCTTTCTTT. Its translation: CASSQDWEGEAFF.

J is TRBJ2-2 and V is TRBV11-3; possibly TRBD2 for D (7 bases). Germline V gene lookup returns CDR1 SGHNT and CDR2 YENEEA. This CDR3 has 17 amino acids. With 5 bases removed from V and 1 base from J, the gap between germline ends came to 17 bases. CDR3 in amino acids: CASSPSVRGLNTGELFF. CDR3 coding DNA: TGTGCCAGCAGCCCATCTGTGCGGGGGCTGAACACCGGGGAGCTGTTTTTT.